This is a list of T cell receptor beta chains from one sample in a study of a mutant IDH1 vaccine in newly diagnosed glioma. Here immunoSEQ multiplex PCR was the method, and the copy in TCRdb shows in-frame clones only, minus some. Of about 88,000 clones listed, roughly 80% are singletons. The starting material was PBMCs, obtained from a glioma patient treated with radiotherapy, temozolomide or both. These receptors originate from a man aged 40-55 years with glioma. Some clones in this sample may be carry-over from other donors' samples. Each CDR3 is given with its conserved first and last residue. D genes are given only for firm matches. Size values are once, few and many counts, or a class for expanded clones, and some rows have none.

d_call: -
clone_size: -
v_call: TRBV19
j_call: TRBJ1-5
cdr3_length: 13
cdr3_nt: TGTGCCAGTAGTTCAGGGCCCCATCAGCCCCAGCATTTT
cdr3_aa: CASSSGPHQPQHF

d_call: -
clone_size: -
v_call: TRBV6-1
j_call: TRBJ2-5
cdr3_length: 18
cdr3_nt: TGTGCCAGCAGTGGATCTGACCGGGTACAGGCGTACCAAGAGACCCAGTACTTC
cdr3_aa: CASSGSDRVQAYQETQYF

d_call: TRBD1
clone_size: -
v_call: TRBV5-6
j_call: TRBJ1-5
cdr3_length: 17
cdr3_nt: TGTGCCAGCAGCTTGGAGAAAGGTAGGGGGCCAGGTCAGCCCCAGCATTTT
cdr3_aa: CASSLEKGRGPGQPQHF

d_call: TRBD2
clone_size: -
v_call: TRBV4-2
j_call: TRBJ2-3
cdr3_length: 16
cdr3_nt: TGTGCCAGCAGCCAAGAGGTAGCGGGGGGTACAGATACGCAGTATTTT
cdr3_aa: CASSQEVAGGTDTQYF

d_call: -
clone_size: -
v_call: TRBV18
j_call: TRBJ2-1
cdr3_length: 13
cdr3_nt: TGTGCCAGCTCACCACCGCCCCGGGATGAGCAGTTCTTC
cdr3_aa: CASSPPPRDEQFF

d_call: TRBD2
clone_size: -
v_call: TRBV2
j_call: TRBJ2-3
cdr3_length: 16
cdr3_nt: TGTGCCAGCAATCCCGGGACTAGCGGGGGGGCCTATACGCAGTATTTT
cdr3_aa: CASNPGTSGGAYTQYF

d_call: -
clone_size: medium-sized
v_call: TRBV6-5
j_call: TRBJ2-2
cdr3_length: 15
cdr3_nt: TGTGCCAGCAGTTACATGAACTCAAACACCGGGGAGCTGTTTTTT
cdr3_aa: CASSYMNSNTGELFF

d_call: TRBD2
clone_size: -
v_call: TRBV7-9
j_call: TRBJ2-5
cdr3_length: 16
cdr3_nt: TGTGCCAGCAGCTTTACTCAGGGTAGCGGGGTGGAGACCCAGTACTTC
cdr3_aa: CASSFTQGSGVETQYF

d_call: -
clone_size: few
v_call: TRBV9
j_call: TRBJ2-3
cdr3_length: 12
cdr3_nt: TGTGCCAGCAGCGGGGACACAGATACGCAGTATTTT
cdr3_aa: CASSGDTDTQYF

d_call: -
clone_size: -
v_call: TRBV5-1
j_call: TRBJ2-5
cdr3_length: 14
cdr3_nt: TGCGCCAGCAGCAAACTAGGGAGTCAAGAGACCCAGTACTTC
cdr3_aa: CASSKLGSQETQYF

d_call: TRBD1
clone_size: -
v_call: TRBV14
j_call: TRBJ1-1
cdr3_length: 15
cdr3_nt: TGTGCCAGCAGCCAAGTAGGGACAGCGAACACTGAAGCTTTCTTT
cdr3_aa: CASSQVGTANTEAFF

d_call: -
clone_size: once
v_call: TRBV2
j_call: TRBJ2-7
cdr3_length: 13
cdr3_nt: TGTGCCAGCAGCGAATCATTTAGGCCCGAGCAGTACTTC
cdr3_aa: CASSESFRPEQYF

d_call: -
clone_size: -
v_call: TRBV4-1
j_call: TRBJ1-2
cdr3_length: 14
cdr3_nt: TGCGCCAGCAGCCCCCAGGACAGCAACTATGGCTACACCTTC
cdr3_aa: CASSPQDSNYGYTF

d_call: -
clone_size: few
v_call: TRBV20-1
j_call: TRBJ2-5
cdr3_length: 11
cdr3_nt: TGCAGTGCTTACAATAGAGAGACCCAGTACTTC
cdr3_aa: CSAYNRETQYF

d_call: TRBD2
clone_size: -
v_call: TRBV6-5
j_call: TRBJ2-5
cdr3_length: 13
cdr3_nt: TGTGCCGTCTCGGGGGGGCTTAGGGAGACCCAGTACTTC
cdr3_aa: CAVSGGLRETQYF

d_call: -
clone_size: few
v_call: TRBV30
j_call: TRBJ1-1
cdr3_length: 13
cdr3_nt: TGTGCCTGGAGTGTTGGACTGGACACTGAAGCTTTCTTT
cdr3_aa: CAWSVGLDTEAFF

d_call: TRBD1
clone_size: -
v_call: TRBV18
j_call: TRBJ1-2
cdr3_length: 14
cdr3_nt: TGTGCCAGCTCACCCCAGGGGGCCAACTATGGCTACACCTTC
cdr3_aa: CASSPQGANYGYTF

d_call: -
clone_size: few
v_call: TRBV7-6
j_call: TRBJ1-1
cdr3_length: 13
cdr3_nt: TGTGCCAGCCAAAGGGACGTGAACACTGAAGCTTTCTTT
cdr3_aa: CASQRDVNTEAFF

d_call: -
clone_size: -
v_call: TRBV4-1
j_call: TRBJ1-6
cdr3_length: 14
cdr3_nt: TGCGCCAGCAGCCCCCGACGGACCAATTCACCCCTCCACTTT
cdr3_aa: CASSPRRTNSPLHF

d_call: -
clone_size: -
v_call: TRBV29-1
j_call: TRBJ1-5
cdr3_length: 12
cdr3_nt: TGCAGCGTTGAAGAACGGGAGGGCCCCCGGCATTTT
cdr3_aa: CSVEEREGPRHF

d_call: -
clone_size: -
v_call: TRBV30
j_call: TRBJ1-4
cdr3_length: 12
cdr3_nt: TGTGCCTTGATGGAGGTTAATGAAAAACTGTTTTTT
cdr3_aa: CALMEVNEKLFF

d_call: -
clone_size: -
v_call: TRBV19
j_call: TRBJ1-5
cdr3_length: 14
cdr3_nt: TGTGCCAGTAGTATGAGAACAGGGTCCCAGCCCCAGCATTTT
cdr3_aa: CASSMRTGSQPQHF

d_call: -
clone_size: -
v_call: TRBV19
j_call: TRBJ2-3
cdr3_length: 15
cdr3_nt: TGTGCCAGTAGTCACCGGGGCCTTAGCACAGATACGCAGTATTTT
cdr3_aa: CASSHRGLSTDTQYF

d_call: -
clone_size: once
v_call: TRBV5-6
j_call: TRBJ1-2
cdr3_length: 14
cdr3_nt: TGTGCCAGCAGTCCCGGACGGCCGCCGGGCGGCTACACCTTC
cdr3_aa: CASSPGRPPGGYTF

d_call: -
clone_size: -
v_call: TRBV4-1
j_call: TRBJ1-4
cdr3_length: 16
cdr3_nt: TGCGCCAGCAGCAAACCCGGGGGCACAACTAATGAAAAACTGTTTTTT
cdr3_aa: CASSKPGGTTNEKLFF

d_call: -
clone_size: -
v_call: TRBV7-8
j_call: TRBJ2-5
cdr3_length: 14
cdr3_nt: TGTGCCAGCAGCCCCGGGTGGGTAATCGAGACCCAGTACTTC
cdr3_aa: CASSPGWVIETQYF

d_call: -
clone_size: -
v_call: TRBV6-5
j_call: TRBJ1-2
cdr3_length: 15
cdr3_nt: TGTGCCAGCAGTTACTCCCAGGACAGTGCCGGCGGCTACACCTTC
cdr3_aa: CASSYSQDSAGGYTF

d_call: TRBD1
clone_size: -
v_call: TRBV19
j_call: TRBJ1-6
cdr3_length: 14
cdr3_nt: TGTGCCAGCCAGGGGGATCAGTTATACTCACCCCTCCACTTT
cdr3_aa: CASQGDQLYSPLHF

d_call: -
clone_size: -
v_call: TRBV10-1
j_call: TRBJ1-6
cdr3_length: 13
cdr3_nt: TGCGCCAGCAGTCAGTCGATGAATTCACCCCTCCACTTT
cdr3_aa: CASSQSMNSPLHF

d_call: -
clone_size: -
v_call: TRBV5-4
j_call: TRBJ2-3
cdr3_length: 15
cdr3_nt: TGTGCCAGCAGCTTGCAGACCACTAGCACAGATACGCAGTATTTT
cdr3_aa: CASSLQTTSTDTQYF

d_call: TRBD1
clone_size: few
v_call: TRBV30
j_call: TRBJ1-2
cdr3_length: 14
cdr3_nt: TGTGCCCAAGCGAGGGGGCTAGGGGCCTATGGCTACACCTTC
cdr3_aa: CAQARGLGAYGYTF

d_call: -
clone_size: -
v_call: TRBV30
j_call: TRBJ2-3
cdr3_length: 14
cdr3_nt: TGTGCCTGGAGTGTCAGGTTAGACACAGATACGCAGTATTTT
cdr3_aa: CAWSVRLDTDTQYF

d_call: TRBD1
clone_size: -
v_call: TRBV6-5
j_call: TRBJ2-1
cdr3_length: 16
cdr3_nt: TGTGCCAGCAGTTACTCTGGGACAGGAACCTACAATGAGCAGTTCTTC
cdr3_aa: CASSYSGTGTYNEQFF

d_call: TRBD1
clone_size: once
v_call: TRBV6-5
j_call: TRBJ1-5
cdr3_length: 14
cdr3_nt: TGTGCCAGCAGGCCAGGGGGCCCTAATCAGCCCCAGCATTTT
cdr3_aa: CASRPGGPNQPQHF

d_call: -
clone_size: few
v_call: TRBV11-2
j_call: TRBJ1-5
cdr3_length: 13
cdr3_nt: TGTGCCAGCAGCTTAGTCAGCAATCAGCCCCAGCATTTT
cdr3_aa: CASSLVSNQPQHF

d_call: -
clone_size: -
v_call: TRBV19
j_call: TRBJ1-4
cdr3_length: 17
cdr3_nt: TGTGCCAGTAGTCCCGTGACCGTTGTAGGGCTTAATGAAAAACTGTTTTTT
cdr3_aa: CASSPVTVVGLNEKLFF

d_call: -
clone_size: -
v_call: TRBV10-3
j_call: TRBJ2-2
cdr3_length: 15
cdr3_nt: TGTGCCATCAGTGAGCAAGCACGCGGGGCTGGGGAGCTGTTTTTT
cdr3_aa: CAISEQARGAGELFF

d_call: TRBD2
clone_size: -
v_call: TRBV27
j_call: TRBJ2-1
cdr3_length: 15
cdr3_nt: TGTGCCAGCAGTTTCGGGGCTAGCGGGGGAAATGAGCAGTTCTTC
cdr3_aa: CASSFGASGGNEQFF

d_call: TRBD1
clone_size: -
v_call: TRBV19
j_call: TRBJ1-2
cdr3_length: 12
cdr3_nt: TGTGCCAGCCGGGACAGGGACTATGGCTACACCTTC
cdr3_aa: CASRDRDYGYTF

d_call: -
clone_size: -
v_call: TRBV2
j_call: TRBJ1-2
cdr3_length: 14
cdr3_nt: TGTGCCAGCAGTGAAGCGCTAAAGAGCTATGGCTACACCTTC
cdr3_aa: CASSEALKSYGYTF

d_call: TRBD1
clone_size: once
v_call: TRBV2
j_call: TRBJ2-7
cdr3_length: 15
cdr3_nt: TGTGCCAGCAGTGATAAATCAACAGGGGCCTACGAGCAGTACTTC
cdr3_aa: CASSDKSTGAYEQYF

d_call: -
clone_size: -
v_call: TRBV5-1
j_call: TRBJ2-7
cdr3_length: 14
cdr3_nt: TGCGCCAGCTCCTTCGGCATCTCGGGTTACGAGCAGTACTTC
cdr3_aa: CASSFGISGYEQYF

d_call: TRBD1
clone_size: -
v_call: TRBV7-9
j_call: TRBJ2-5
cdr3_length: 14
cdr3_nt: TGTGCCAGCAGCTGGGACAGGTACCAAGAGACCCAGTACTTC
cdr3_aa: CASSWDRYQETQYF

d_call: -
clone_size: -
v_call: TRBV6-6
j_call: TRBJ1-5
cdr3_length: 14
cdr3_nt: TGTGCCAGCAGTTACTCGGGGGGGGAGCAGCCCCAGCATTTT
cdr3_aa: CASSYSGGEQPQHF

d_call: TRBD1
clone_size: -
v_call: TRBV29-1
j_call: TRBJ2-1
cdr3_length: 14
cdr3_nt: TGCAGCGTTGGTAGGCCAGGGGGTACCAATGAGCAGTTCTTC
cdr3_aa: CSVGRPGGTNEQFF

d_call: -
clone_size: -
v_call: TRBV10-3
j_call: TRBJ1-2
cdr3_length: 13
cdr3_nt: TGTGCCACCTACAGGGAGGGGGTCTATGGCTACACCTTC
cdr3_aa: CATYREGVYGYTF

d_call: TRBD2
clone_size: -
v_call: TRBV11-2
j_call: TRBJ2-7
cdr3_length: 18
cdr3_nt: TGTGCCAGCAGCCTTAGACCCTCTAGCGGGACGGTATCCTACGAGCAGTACTTC
cdr3_aa: CASSLRPSSGTVSYEQYF

d_call: -
clone_size: -
v_call: TRBV7-9
j_call: TRBJ1-6
cdr3_length: 15
cdr3_nt: TGTGCCAGCAGCGCCGTAGGACAGTATAATTCACCCCTCCACTTT
cdr3_aa: CASSAVGQYNSPLHF

d_call: -
clone_size: -
v_call: TRBV19
j_call: TRBJ2-1
cdr3_length: 16
cdr3_nt: TGTGCCAGTAGTACCCTAGATGGTCGGAAGTTGAATGAGCAGTTCTTC
cdr3_aa: CASSTLDGRKLNEQFF

d_call: -
clone_size: -
v_call: TRBV25-1
j_call: TRBJ1-2
cdr3_length: 13
cdr3_nt: TGTGCCAGCAGTGCGATAGTGGGATACGGCTACACCTTC
cdr3_aa: CASSAIVGYGYTF